The clone carrying this T cell receptor beta chain appeared many times. This record comes from a study of T cell repertoires in cytomegalovirus infection. Across the whole study: Both CMV infection and a matching HLA type were indicated by public TCR beta signatures.

CDR3 length: 16 amino acids. Losses at the gene ends were 5 bases for V and 4 bases for J; bases not matched to a gene: 10. CDR1 is SGHTA and CDR2 is FQGTGA in the germline V gene. In TCRdb, the reads were re-called with MiXCR into one record per CDR3 protein. The data show 200,000 to 300,000 distinct CDR3 sequences, approximately 14% seen once. The receptor comes from a human donor in good health (CMV status not recorded). Some clones in this sample may be carry-over from other donors' samples. The chain has TRBV7-3 and TRBJ2-1; 8 nucleotides line up with TRBD2. Sequenced sample: PBMCs. The DNA for the CDR3 is TGTGCCAGCAGCCTCGGGGGGGCGGGGACTTACAATGAGCAGTTCTTC. This translates into CASSLGGAGTYNEQFF. Complete variable domain (other parts from reference TRBV7-3 and TRBJ2-1): GAGVSQTPSNKVTEKGKYVELRCDPISGHTALYWYRQSLGQGPEFLIYFQGTGAADDSGLPNDRFFAVRPEGSVSTLKIQRTERGDSAVYLCASSLGGAGTYNEQFFGPGTRLTVL.